The 10 T cell receptor beta chains below all came from one sample that was sequenced in a study of T cells in Graves' hyperthyroidism and ophthalmopathy. Amplified TCR beta CDR3 regions came from RNA transcripts. Using the HTBI primer set, a first-round RT-PCR was run on the TCR CDR3. TCRdb passed the multiplex PCR reads through MiXCR, listing each CDR3 protein once. Among roughly 720,000 distinct CDR3 sequences listed, 17% were seen once. Sequences were obtained from blood. These receptors originate from a man between 45 and 60 years old with Graves' hyperthyroidism.

This clonotype was seen only a few times. The chain recombines TRBV6-5 with TRBJ1-4; TRBD1 agrees at 9 bases. J lost 5 bases, V lost 8 bases, and 6 bases had no gene match. Germline CDR1 MNHEY, CDR2 SVGAGI. The CDR3 length is 14 residues. Here the CDR3 DNA reads TGTGCCAGCGCCTTTGGGACAGGGAATGAAAAACTGTTTTTT. Protein: CASAFGTGNEKLFF.

This clonotype showed up many times. The genes are TRBV28 and TRBJ2-3, with a tentative D call TRBD1 (6 bases). The ends were cut back, 4 bases at V and 6 bases at J, with 14 bases in the middle. The CDR3 sequence is 14 residues long. Per germline, CDR1 MDHEN and CDR2 SYDVKM. CDR3 sequence (DNA): TGTGCCAGCAGTTGGCAGGGGCATAGGGATACGCAGTATTTT. Protein sequence: CASSWQGHRDTQYF.

This clonotype has ten or more counts. The chain recombines TRBV27 with TRBJ2-1; D gene uncertain. Trimming shortened V by 4 bases and J by 6 bases, and 13 bases separated the two germline ends. This CDR3 spans 14 amino acids. Germline V gives CDR1 MNHEY, CDR2 SMNVEV (reference sequence). CDR3 loop: CASSSGGRINEQFF. CDR3 DNA: TGTGCCAGCAGTTCGGGTGGACGTATCAATGAGCAGTTCTTC.

This clonotype was picked up a small number of times. The V gene is TRBV6-2 or TRBV6-3, the J gene TRBJ2-1; 16 bases map to TRBD2. The junction had 8 bases not matched to a gene; V was cut back by 2 bases and J by 7 bases. This CDR3 contains 18 residues. Germline V gene lookup returns CDR1 MNHEY and CDR2 SVGEGT. CDR3 in DNA: TGTGCCAGCAGTTACGTGGGACTAGCGGGAGGGACCGTAAATGAGCAGTTCTTC. This translates into CASSYVGLAGGTVNEQFF.

This clonotype showed up many times. The rearrangement uses TRBV29-1 and TRBJ2-5; 14 nucleotides align to TRBD2. CDR1 is SQVTM, CDR2 ANQGSEA, per germline. The CDR3 spans 18 residues. V shed 0 bases and J 5 bases; nucleotides not matched to a gene: 11. The CDR3 here is CSVEDPWGLAGAGETQYF. As DNA, the CDR3 is TGCAGCGTTGAAGATCCCTGGGGACTAGCGGGAGCGGGGGAGACCCAGTACTTC.

About this clonotype: This clone may be a read error of a much larger clone one base away. In this CDR3 the conserved last residue, phenylalanine or tryptophan, is missing, so a read error is likely. The rearrangement links TRBV28 to TRBJ2-7, with a tentative D call TRBD2 (5 bases). This CDR3 region has 15 residues. Germline CDR1 MDHEN, CDR2 SYDVKM. Trimming cost V 0 bases and J 0 bases, with 9 bases left between them. This chain's CDR3 is CASSLWAGHSYEQYL. The CDR3, as DNA: TGTGCCAGCAGTTTATGGGCGGGCCACTCCTACGAGCAGTACCTC.

The chain has TRBV30 and TRBJ1-5, with D perhaps TRBD1 (5 bases). CDR1 GTSNPN and CDR2 SVGIG come from the germline V gene (reference sequence). This CDR3 is 15 amino acids long. The V end lost 3 bases, the J end lost 5 bases, and 17 bases lay between the germline ends. In DNA form, the CDR3 reads TGTGCCTGGAGCAAATATCCGGGACCTTATCAGCCCCAGCATTTT. This gives the protein CAWSKYPGPYQPQHF.

This clonotype appeared a few times. The chain employs TRBV7-9 and TRBJ2-1; D is uncertain. CDR1 is SEHNR and CDR2 is FQNEAQ in the germline V gene (reference sequence). V was cut by 1 base and J by 2 bases, with 6 bases left in between. This CDR3 has 14 residues. The CDR3 DNA reads as TGTGCCAGCAGCTTAGAACTGACCTACAATGAGCAGTTCTTC. Its translation: CASSLELTYNEQFF. The full variable domain, with the rest looked up from reference TRBV7-9 and TRBJ2-1, is DTGVSQNPRHKITKRGQNVTFRCDPISEHNRLYWYRQTLGQGPEFLTYFQNEAQLEKSRLLSDRFSAERPKGSFSTLEIQRTEQGDSAMYLCASSLELTYNEQFFGPGTRLTVL.

The chain is built from TRBV24-1 and TRBJ2-1; 7 bases map to TRBD1. From germline, CDR1 is KGHDR and CDR2 SFDVKD. Losses at the gene ends were 0 bases for V and 10 bases for J; bases not matched to a gene: 14. The CDR3 runs 17 residues. CDR3 loop: CATSDLGTAPGGTEQFF. The CDR3 DNA sequence: TGTGCCACCAGTGATTTGGGGACAGCTCCGGGTGGGACGGAGCAGTTCTTC.

This clonotype was counted only a few times. The chain links TRBV7-9 to TRBJ1-4; D unclear. The germline V gene encodes CDR1 SEHNR and CDR2 FQNEAQ (reference sequence). CDR3 length equals 16 residues. V dropped 8 bases and J dropped 0 bases, with 16 bases sitting between them. The CDR3 reads CASPPGSYATNEKLFF. The CDR3 bases are TGTGCCAGCCCCCCTGGGAGCTATGCAACTAATGAAAAACTGTTTTTT. Full variable domain (outside the CDR3, taken from reference TRBV7-9 and TRBJ1-4): DTGVSQNPRHKITKRGQNVTFRCDPISEHNRLYWYRQTLGQGPEFLTYFQNEAQLEKSRLLSDRFSAERPKGSFSTLEIQRTEQGDSAMYLCASPPGSYATNEKLFFGSGTQLSVL.